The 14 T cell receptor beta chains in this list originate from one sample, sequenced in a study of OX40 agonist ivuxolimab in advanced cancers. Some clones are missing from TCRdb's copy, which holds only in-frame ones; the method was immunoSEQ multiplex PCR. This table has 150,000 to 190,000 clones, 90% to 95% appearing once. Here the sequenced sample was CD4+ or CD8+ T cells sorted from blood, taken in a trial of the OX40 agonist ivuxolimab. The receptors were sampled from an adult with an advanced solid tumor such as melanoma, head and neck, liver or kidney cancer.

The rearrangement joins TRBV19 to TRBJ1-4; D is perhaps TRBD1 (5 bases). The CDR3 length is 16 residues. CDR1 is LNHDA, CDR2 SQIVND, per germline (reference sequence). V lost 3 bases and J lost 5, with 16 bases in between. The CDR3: CASSISRGIGNEKLFF. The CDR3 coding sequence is TGTGCCAGTAGTATCTCTCGGGGGATCGGAAATGAAAAACTGTTTTTT.

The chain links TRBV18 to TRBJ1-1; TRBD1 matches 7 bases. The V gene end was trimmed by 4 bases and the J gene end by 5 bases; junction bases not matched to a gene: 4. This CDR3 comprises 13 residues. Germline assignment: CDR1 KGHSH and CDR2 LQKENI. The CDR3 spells CASSQGAETEAFF. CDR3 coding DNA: TGTGCCAGCTCACAGGGGGCGGAAACTGAAGCTTTCTTT. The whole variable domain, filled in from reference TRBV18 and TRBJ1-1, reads NAGVMQNPRHLVRRRGQEARLRCSPMKGHSHVYWYRQLPEEGLKFMVYLQKENIIDESGMPKERFSAEFPKEGPSILRIQQVVRGDSAAYFCASSQGAETEAFFGQGTRLTVV.

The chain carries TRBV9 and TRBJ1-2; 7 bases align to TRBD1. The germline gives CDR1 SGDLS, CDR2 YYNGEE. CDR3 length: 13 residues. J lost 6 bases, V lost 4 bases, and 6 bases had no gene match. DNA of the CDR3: TGTGCCAGCAGCTCTACCGGACAGGATGGCTACACCTTC. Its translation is CASSSTGQDGYTF.

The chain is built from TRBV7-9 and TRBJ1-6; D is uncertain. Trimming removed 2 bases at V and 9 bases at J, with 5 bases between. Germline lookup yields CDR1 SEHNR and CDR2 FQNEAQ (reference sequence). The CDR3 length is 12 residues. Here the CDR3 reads CASSLSLSPLHF. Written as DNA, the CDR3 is TGTGCCAGCAGCTTAAGCCTTTCACCCCTCCACTTT.

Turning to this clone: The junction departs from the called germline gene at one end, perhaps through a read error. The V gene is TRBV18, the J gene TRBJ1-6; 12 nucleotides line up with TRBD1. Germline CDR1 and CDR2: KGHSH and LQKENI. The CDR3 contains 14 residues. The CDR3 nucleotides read TGTGCCAGCTCACCAGGGACAGGGGGCGCGACGGCCTACTTT. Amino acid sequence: CASSPGTGGATAYF.

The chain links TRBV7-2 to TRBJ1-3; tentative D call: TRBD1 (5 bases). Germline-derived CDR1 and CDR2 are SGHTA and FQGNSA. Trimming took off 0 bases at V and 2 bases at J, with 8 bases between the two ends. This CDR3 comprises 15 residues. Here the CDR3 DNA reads TGTGCCAGCAGCTTAGCGCCAGGGACTGGAAACACCATATATTTT. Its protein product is CASSLAPGTGNTIYF.

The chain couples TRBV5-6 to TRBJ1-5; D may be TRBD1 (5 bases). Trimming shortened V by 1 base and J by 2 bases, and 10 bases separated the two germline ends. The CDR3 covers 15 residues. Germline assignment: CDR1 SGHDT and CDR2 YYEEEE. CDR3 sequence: CASSLRGRRNQPQHF. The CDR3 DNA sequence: TGTGCCAGCAGCTTGAGGGGCAGGCGCAATCAGCCCCAGCATTTT.

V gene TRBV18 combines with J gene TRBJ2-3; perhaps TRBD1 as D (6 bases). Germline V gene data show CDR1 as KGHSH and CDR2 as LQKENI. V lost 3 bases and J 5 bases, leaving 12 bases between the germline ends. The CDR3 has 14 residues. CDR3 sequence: CASSPRTVGDTQYF. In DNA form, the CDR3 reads TGTGCCAGCTCACCGCGGACAGTTGGAGATACGCAGTATTTT. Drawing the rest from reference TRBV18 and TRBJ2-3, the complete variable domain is NAGVMQNPRHLVRRRGQEARLRCSPMKGHSHVYWYRQLPEEGLKFMVYLQKENIIDESGMPKERFSAEFPKEGPSILRIQQVVRGDSAAYFCASSPRTVGDTQYFGPGTRLTVL.

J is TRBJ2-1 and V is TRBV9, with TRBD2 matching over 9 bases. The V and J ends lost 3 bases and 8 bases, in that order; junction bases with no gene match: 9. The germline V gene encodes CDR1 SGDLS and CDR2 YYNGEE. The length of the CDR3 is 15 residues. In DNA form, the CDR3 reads TGTGCCAGCAGCGCCGCCGGGACTAGCCCCTATGAGCAGTTCTTC. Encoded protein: CASSAAGTSPYEQFF.

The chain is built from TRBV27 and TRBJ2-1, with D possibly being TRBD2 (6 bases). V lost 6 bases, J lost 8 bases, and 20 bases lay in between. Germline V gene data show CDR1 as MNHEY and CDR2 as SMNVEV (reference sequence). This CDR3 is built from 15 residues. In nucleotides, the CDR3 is TGTGCCAGCAGCCCTCAGGGACTGCCAATCTATGAGCAGTTCTTC. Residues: CASSPQGLPIYEQFF.

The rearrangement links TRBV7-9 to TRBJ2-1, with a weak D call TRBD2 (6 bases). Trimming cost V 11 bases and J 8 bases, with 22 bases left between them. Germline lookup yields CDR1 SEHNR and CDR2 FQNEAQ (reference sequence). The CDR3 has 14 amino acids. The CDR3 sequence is CAPGRGTPGDEQFF. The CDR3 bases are TGTGCCCCCGGCCGGGGGACCCCCGGGGATGAGCAGTTCTTC.

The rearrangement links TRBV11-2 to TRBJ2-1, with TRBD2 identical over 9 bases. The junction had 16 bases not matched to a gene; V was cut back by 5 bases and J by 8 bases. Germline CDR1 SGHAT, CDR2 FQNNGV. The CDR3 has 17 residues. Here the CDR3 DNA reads TGTGCCAGCAGCACCCGAGGGGTAGCGGGGGTCGTCGATGAGCAGTTCTTC. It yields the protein CASSTRGVAGVVDEQFF.

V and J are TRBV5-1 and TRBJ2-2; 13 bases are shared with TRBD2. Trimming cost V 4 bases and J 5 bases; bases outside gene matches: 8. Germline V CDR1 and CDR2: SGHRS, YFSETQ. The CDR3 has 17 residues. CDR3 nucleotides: TGCGCCAGCAGCGAACTAGCGGGGGGGCCGGGGACCGGGGAGCTGTTTTTT. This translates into CASSELAGGPGTGELFF.

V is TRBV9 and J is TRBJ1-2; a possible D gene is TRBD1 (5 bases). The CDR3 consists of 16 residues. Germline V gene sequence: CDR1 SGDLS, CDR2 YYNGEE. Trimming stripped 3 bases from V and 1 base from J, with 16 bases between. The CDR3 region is CASSAVPGTLNYGYTF. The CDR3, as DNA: TGTGCCAGCAGCGCTGTTCCCGGGACTCTTAACTATGGCTACACCTTC. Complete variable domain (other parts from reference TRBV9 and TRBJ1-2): DSGVTQTPKHLITATGQRVTLRCSPRSGDLSVYWYQQSLDQGLQFLIQYYNGEERAKGNILERFSAQQFPDLHSELNLSSLELGDSALYFCASSAVPGTLNYGYTFGSGTRLTVV.